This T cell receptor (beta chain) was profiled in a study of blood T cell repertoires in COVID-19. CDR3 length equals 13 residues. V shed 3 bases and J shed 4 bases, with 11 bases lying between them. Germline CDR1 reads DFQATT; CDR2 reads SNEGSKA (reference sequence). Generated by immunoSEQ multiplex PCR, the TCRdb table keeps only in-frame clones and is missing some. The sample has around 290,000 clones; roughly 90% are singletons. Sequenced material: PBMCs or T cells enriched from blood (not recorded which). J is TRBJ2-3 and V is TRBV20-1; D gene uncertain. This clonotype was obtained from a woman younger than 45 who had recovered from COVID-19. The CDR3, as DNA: TGCAGTGCTAGTTTTGCTAGAGCAGATACGCAGTATTTT. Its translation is CSASFARADTQYF.